These 19 T cell receptor beta chains were sequenced from one sample in a study of cytomegalovirus exposure and HLA in healthy donors (dated by TCRdb to about 2017). To prepare the library, the immunoSEQ multiplex PCR assay was applied. For the multiplex PCR, a mixture combining 60 forward primers for TCR Vbeta segments and 13 reverse primers for TCR Jbeta segments was used. Entries here come from immuneACCESS through TCRdb and include only in-frame sequences with V and J called. Some clones fail to appear in such tables; in the studies checked, an unresolved V gene covers under half of the shortfall, and the cause of the remainder is unknown. Here the sample has approximately 170,000 clones; roughly 75% occur a single time. Of the sample, over 4.5% falls within the top ten clones. The sequenced sample was PBMCs. The receptors shown here come from a male donor in good health and CMV-seronegative.

V and J are TRBV10-3 and TRBJ2-5; the D is unclear. Trimming stripped 10 bases from V and 2 bases from J, with 11 bases between. This CDR3 spans 12 amino acids. CDR1 and CDR2 from the germline V gene are ENHRY and SYGVKD. CDR3 nucleotides: TGTGCCACGTCCTCGCAGCAAGAGACCCAGTACTTC. Its protein is CATSSQQETQYF.

This rearrangement joins TRBV5-1 to TRBJ2-7, with TRBD1 as a possible D gene (6 bases). Trimming stripped 5 bases from V and 3 bases from J, with 12 bases between. The CDR3 has 13 amino acids. Per germline, CDR1 SGHRS and CDR2 YFSETQ. Here the CDR3 DNA reads TGCGCCAGCAGTCGACAGGCTGACTACGAGCAGTACTTC. Amino acid sequence: CASSRQADYEQYF.

The chain combines TRBV5-4 with TRBJ2-1; a weak D match, TRBD1 (6 bases). The CDR3 loop spans 15 amino acids. CDR1 is SGHNT, CDR2 YYREEE, per germline (reference sequence). Trimming removed 3 bases from V and 0 bases from J, with 10 bases in between. The CDR3 DNA is TGTGCCAGCAGCTCCGGACAGAGCTCCTACAATGAGCAGTTCTTC. It encodes CASSSGQSSYNEQFF.

This chain joins TRBV6-5 and TRBJ2-7; 9 positions match TRBD2. The CDR3 spans 12 residues. Germline V gives CDR1 MNHEY, CDR2 SVGAGI. J gave up 7 bases and V 7 bases, and 5 bases lay outside the gene matches. CDR3 loop: CASMAGGREQYF. The CDR3 nucleotides are TGTGCCAGCATGGCGGGGGGGCGTGAGCAGTACTTC.

The V call is TRBV4-1, the J call TRBJ2-3; TRBD2 agrees at 13 bases. Germline CDR1 is MGHRA and CDR2 is YSYEKL. The length of the CDR3 is 16 residues. After removal of 4 bases from V and 2 bases from J, the junction contained 3 bases not matched to a gene. Here the CDR3 DNA reads TGCGCCAGCAGCCTCGGGACTAGCGGGGTCACAGATACGCAGTATTTT. It codes for CASSLGTSGVTDTQYF.

J is TRBJ2-7 and V is TRBV4-1, with 8 bases identical to TRBD1. The ends lost 8 bases at V and 2 bases at J; junction bases unmatched: 8. The CDR3 length is 14 residues. The germline V gene encodes CDR1 MGHRA and CDR2 YSYEKL. The CDR3: CASRTGTGAYEQYF. CDR3 DNA sequence: TGCGCCAGCCGGACCGGGACAGGAGCCTACGAGCAGTACTTC.

This clone was detected only a few times. CDR3 protein: CAWRATGSQPQHF. In nucleotides, the CDR3 is TGTGCCTGGAGGGCGACAGGGTCTCAGCCCCAGCATTTT. This chain uses TRBV30 with TRBJ1-5; 7 positions agree with TRBD1. V was pared by 3 bases and J by 6 bases, with 5 bases of the junction left unmatched. The CDR3 contains 13 residues. CDR1 and CDR2 from the germline V gene are GTSNPN and SVGIG (reference sequence). Variable domain in full (rest from reference TRBV30 and TRBJ1-5): SQTIHQWPATLVQPVGSPLSLECTVEGTSNPNLYWYRQAAGRGLQLLFYSVGIGQISSEVPQNLSASRPQDRQFILSSKKLLLSDSGFYLCAWRATGSQPQHFGDGTRLSIL.

The V gene is TRBV6-1, the J gene TRBJ1-2; a possible D gene is TRBD1 (5 bases). Per germline, CDR1 MNHNS and CDR2 SASEGT. V was clipped by 7 bases and J by 4 bases, with 13 bases between them. There are 13 residues in the CDR3. This CDR3 is CASKGDSIYGYTF. The CDR3 nucleotides are TGTGCCAGCAAAGGGGACTCCATCTATGGCTACACCTTC.

In its sample, this clone was seen once. The V call is TRBV9, the J call TRBJ1-1; D is perhaps TRBD1 (5 bases). The CDR3 contains 15 residues. Trimming removed 4 bases from V and 5 bases from J, with 18 bases in between. Per the germline V gene, CDR1 is SGDLS and CDR2 is YYNGEE. As DNA, the CDR3 is TGTGCCAGCAGCCCATCAGCAGGGAAATTTACTGAAGCTTTCTTT. Amino acids: CASSPSAGKFTEAFF.

The rearrangement uses TRBV18 and TRBJ2-3; D may be TRBD1 (6 bases). From germline, CDR1 is KGHSH and CDR2 LQKENI. The CDR3 contains 15 residues. V was pared by 3 bases and J by 2 bases, with 12 bases between. For the CDR3, the DNA is TGTGCCAGCTCACCGGCCGGACAGAACACAGATACGCAGTATTTT. It is translated as CASSPAGQNTDTQYF.

V is TRBV5-6 and J is TRBJ1-5; a weak D match, TRBD1 (6 bases). The CDR3 length is 16 residues. Trimming took off 4 bases at V and 1 base at J, with 15 bases between the two ends. Germline V gives CDR1 SGHDT, CDR2 YYEEEE. The CDR3 DNA sequence: TGTGCCAGCAGCAGTGGGACAACCCGGAGCAATCAGCCCCAGCATTTT. Amino acid sequence: CASSSGTTRSNQPQHF.

At least ten counts were recorded for this clone. The chain carries TRBV4-3 and TRBJ2-1; weak D call: TRBD1 (6 bases). Germline V gene data show CDR1 as LGHNA and CDR2 as YSLEER. V was trimmed by 7 bases and J by 3 bases, leaving 19 bases between them. This CDR3 has 16 residues. CDR3 nucleotide sequence: TGCGCCAGCACCACCGAATTGGGGGCAGGCTACAATGAGCAGTTCTTC. Encoded protein: CASTTELGAGYNEQFF.

The gene calls are TRBV18 and TRBJ2-5; D gene ambiguous. Deletions cut 0 bases from V and 5 bases from J, with 10 bases between. CDR3 size: 14 residues. Germline V gene data show CDR1 as KGHSH and CDR2 as LQKENI. The CDR3 loop reads CASSPPVERETQYF. The DNA of the CDR3 is TGTGCCAGCTCACCACCAGTAGAGAGGGAGACCCAGTACTTC.

The chain has TRBV28 and TRBJ1-5, with a tentative D call TRBD1 (5 bases). Germline CDR1 is MDHEN and CDR2 is SYDVKM. The CDR3 has 14 residues. The V end lost 4 bases, the J end lost 6 bases, and 13 bases lay between the germline ends. The CDR3 loop reads CASSSPQGTQPQHF. CDR3 nucleotides: TGTGCCAGCAGTTCCCCGCAGGGCACTCAGCCCCAGCATTTT.

The V call is TRBV7-2, the J call TRBJ2-7; D might be TRBD2 (6 bases). CDR1 is SGHTA and CDR2 is FQGNSA in the germline V gene. V gave up 4 bases and J gave up 2 bases, with 15 bases separating them. This CDR3 region has 15 residues. The CDR3 loop is CASSSQGGGPYEQYF. CDR3 in DNA: TGTGCCAGCAGCTCTCAGGGAGGCGGCCCCTACGAGCAGTACTTC.

This chain links TRBV6-4 with TRBJ1-2; 8 nucleotides agree with TRBD1. CDR3 length equals 14 residues. CDR1 and CDR2 from the germline V gene are MRHNA and SNTAGT. The V gene end was trimmed by 4 bases and the J gene end by 4 bases; junction bases not matched to a gene: 5. The chain's CDR3 is CASSAGQGPYGYTF. The CDR3 nucleotides read TGTGCCAGCAGTGCCGGACAGGGCCCCTATGGCTACACCTTC.

This chain joins TRBV19 and TRBJ1-2; weak D call: TRBD1 (5 bases). CDR3 length: 14 amino acids. Between the trimmed V and J ends, which lost 3 bases and 4 bases, there was a span of 12 bases. Germline V gene lookup returns CDR1 LNHDA and CDR2 SQIVND (reference sequence). CDR3 sequence: CASSIPGLGYGYTF. Here the CDR3 DNA reads TGTGCCAGTAGTATTCCGGGACTAGGCTATGGCTACACCTTC.

The chain links TRBV6-5 to TRBJ1-2, with 9 bases that match TRBD1. The germline CDR1 and CDR2 sequences are MNHEY and SVGAGI. The CDR3 consists of 14 residues. V lost 8 bases and J lost 5; bases outside the gene matches: 9. CDR3: CASGLTGGGYGYTF. In DNA form, the CDR3 reads TGTGCCAGCGGGCTCACAGGGGGCGGGTATGGCTACACCTTC.

The CDR3 DNA is TGTGCCAGCAGCCCCATGACAGGCCTCAATCAGCCCCAGCATTTT. Translation: CASSPMTGLNQPQHF. V and J are TRBV7-2 and TRBJ1-5; possibly TRBD1 for D (6 bases). Trimming cost V 5 bases and J 3 bases, with 14 bases left between them. CDR3 length: 15 residues. Per the germline V gene, CDR1 is SGHTA and CDR2 is FQGNSA.